This paragraph covers one TCR beta chain sequence. Its antigen is still unknown. The source of the sample is a study of shared clonotypes between healthy human individuals. Study-level results: Between several donors, naive CD4 clonotypes were shared at a level of about 5%. Relative to memory subsets, naive subsets generally showed larger estimated richness.

The CDR3 runs to 14 residues. Trimming cost V 1 base and J 4 bases, with 10 bases left between them. Germline V lookup: CDR1 LGHNA, CDR2 YNFKEQ. Each subset's genomic DNA was shared equally among a number of immunoSEQ plates. Profiled with immunoSEQ multiplex PCR; TCRdb holds only in-frame clones, not every one. The sample has about 2.4 million clones, roughly 93% seen once. The origin of this receptor is a man aged 18 to 29 in good health. Some clones in this sample may be carry-over from other donors' samples. The chain employs TRBV4-2 and TRBJ2-5; D is undetermined. Input material: naive CD4+ T cells from PBMCs. This sample's subset: CD45RA+ positively selected. As DNA, the CDR3 is TGTGCCAGCAGCCAAGGTCCCCTGGGAGAGACCCAGTACTTC. This gives the protein CASSQGPLGETQYF.